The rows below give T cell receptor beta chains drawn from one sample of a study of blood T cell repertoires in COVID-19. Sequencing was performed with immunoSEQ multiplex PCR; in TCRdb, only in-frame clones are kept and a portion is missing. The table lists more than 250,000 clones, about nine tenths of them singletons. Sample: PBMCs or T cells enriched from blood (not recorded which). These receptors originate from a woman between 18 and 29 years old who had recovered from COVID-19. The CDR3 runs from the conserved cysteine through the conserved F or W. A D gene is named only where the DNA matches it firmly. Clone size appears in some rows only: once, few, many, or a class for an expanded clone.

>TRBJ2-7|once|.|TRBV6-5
TGTGCCAGCAGTCCGAACGACGGAGTAAACTACGAGCAGTACTTC
CASSPNDGVNYEQYF
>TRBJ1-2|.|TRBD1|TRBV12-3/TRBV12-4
TGTGCCAGCAGTCCCAGGGGGAACTATGGCTACACCTTC
CASSPRGNYGYTF
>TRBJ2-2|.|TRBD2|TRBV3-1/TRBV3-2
TGTGCCAGCAGCCCTCAGCGGGGGGCCGGGGAGCTGTTTTTT
CASSPQRGAGELFF
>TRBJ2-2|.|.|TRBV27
TGTGCCAGCAGTTTATTTCAGGGGAACACCGGGGAGCTGTTTTTT
CASSLFQGNTGELFF
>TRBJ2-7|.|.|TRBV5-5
TGTGCCAGCAGCACTGGCGGGAAACCACACGAGCAGTACTTC
CASSTGGKPHEQYF
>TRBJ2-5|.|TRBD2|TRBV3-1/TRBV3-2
TGTGCCAGCAGCCCCCGGACTAGCGGGGGGTACCAAGAGACCCAGTACTTC
CASSPRTSGGYQETQYF
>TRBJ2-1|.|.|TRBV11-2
TGTGCCAGCAGCGCCCTGGGCGGGCTAGGTGAGCAGTTCTTC
CASSALGGLGEQFF
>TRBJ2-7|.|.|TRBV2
TGTGCCAGCAGTAAACTAGCTATCGCGGCAGAACAGTACTTC
CASSKLAIAAEQYF
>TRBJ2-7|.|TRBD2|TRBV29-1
TGCAGCGTTGTACTAGCGGTATCCTACGAGCAGTACTTC
CSVVLAVSYEQYF
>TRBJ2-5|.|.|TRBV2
TGTGCCAGCAGCGCGGCCGAGACCCAGTACTTC
CASSAAETQYF
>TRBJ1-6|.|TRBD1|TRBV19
TGTGCCAGTAGGGTGACAGGGTTCGGTTCACCCCTCCACTTT
CASRVTGFGSPLHF
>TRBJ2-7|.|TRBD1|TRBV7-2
TGTGCCAGCAGCCGGGGACAGGTGCCATACGAGCAGTACTTC
CASSRGQVPYEQYF
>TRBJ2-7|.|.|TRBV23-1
TGCGCCAGCAGTCTCAACGACAGAATACCCTACGAGCAGTACTTC
CASSLNDRIPYEQYF
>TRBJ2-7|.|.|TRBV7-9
TGTGCCAGCAACAAAGGGGTATGGGACAAAACCTACGAGCAGTACTTC
CASNKGVWDKTYEQYF
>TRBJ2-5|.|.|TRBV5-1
TGCGCCAGCAGCTTGGATCGCCGCGGCCCCCGGGAGACCCAGTACTTC
CASSLDRRGPRETQYF
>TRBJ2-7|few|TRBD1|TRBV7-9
TGTGCCAGCAGCAGACTGGGACAGGGGGCGACCGAGCAGTACTTC
CASSRLGQGATEQYF
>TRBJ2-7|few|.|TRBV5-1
TGCGCCAGCAGCTTGGAGGGGGGGCCCTACGAGCAGTACTTC
CASSLEGGPYEQYF
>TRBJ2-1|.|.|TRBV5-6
TGTGCCAGCAGCTTGGGGGCTTCCTACAATGAGCAGTTCTTC
CASSLGASYNEQFF
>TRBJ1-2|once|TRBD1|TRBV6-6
TGTGCCAGCAGTAGAGGACAGGGGACCGTCGGCTACACCTTC
CASSRGQGTVGYTF
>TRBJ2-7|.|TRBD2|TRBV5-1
TGCGCCAGCAGCTTGGCTCTAGCGGGGATGATCGAGCAGTACTTC
CASSLALAGMIEQYF
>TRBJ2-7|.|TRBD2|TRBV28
TGTGCCAGCAGTAAACCGGATGCGGGAGGGATTGGCGAGCAGTACTTC
CASSKPDAGGIGEQYF
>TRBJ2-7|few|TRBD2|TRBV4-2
TGTGCCAGCAGCCAAGATTGGTCTAGCGGGGCCCTCTCCTACGAGCAGTACTTC
CASSQDWSSGALSYEQYF
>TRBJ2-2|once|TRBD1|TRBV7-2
TGTGCCAGCAGCGCTAGACAGGGTCCCTACACCGGGGAGCTGTTTTTT
CASSARQGPYTGELFF
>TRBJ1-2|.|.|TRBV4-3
TGCGCCAGCAGCCCGGGACCTCTGGAGGGGACTAACTATGGCTACACCTTC
CASSPGPLEGTNYGYTF
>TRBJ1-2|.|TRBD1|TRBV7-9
TGTGCCAGCCAAGGGACAGGATCCCTGAATGGCTACACCTTC
CASQGTGSLNGYTF
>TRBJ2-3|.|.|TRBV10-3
TGTGCCATCAGTGAGCTAACGGGAGATACGCAGTATTTT
CAISELTGDTQYF
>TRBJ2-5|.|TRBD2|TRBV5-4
TGTGCCAGCAGCTTAGGGACTAGCGGGGGGTCCCAAGAGACCCAGTACTTC
CASSLGTSGGSQETQYF
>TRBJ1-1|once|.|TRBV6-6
TGTGCCAGCAGTTACGGGGGCGCAAAGAACACTGAAGCTTTCTTT
CASSYGGAKNTEAFF
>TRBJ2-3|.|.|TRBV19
TGTGCCAGTAGTAATGGAGGCGGCACAGATACGCAGTATTTT
CASSNGGGTDTQYF
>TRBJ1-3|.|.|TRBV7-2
TGTGCCAGCAGCCGTAGAATCACCATATATTTT
CASSRRITIYF
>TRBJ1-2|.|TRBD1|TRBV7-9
TGTGCCAGCAGCTGGGACAGGAAACAAAACTATGGCTACACCTTC
CASSWDRKQNYGYTF